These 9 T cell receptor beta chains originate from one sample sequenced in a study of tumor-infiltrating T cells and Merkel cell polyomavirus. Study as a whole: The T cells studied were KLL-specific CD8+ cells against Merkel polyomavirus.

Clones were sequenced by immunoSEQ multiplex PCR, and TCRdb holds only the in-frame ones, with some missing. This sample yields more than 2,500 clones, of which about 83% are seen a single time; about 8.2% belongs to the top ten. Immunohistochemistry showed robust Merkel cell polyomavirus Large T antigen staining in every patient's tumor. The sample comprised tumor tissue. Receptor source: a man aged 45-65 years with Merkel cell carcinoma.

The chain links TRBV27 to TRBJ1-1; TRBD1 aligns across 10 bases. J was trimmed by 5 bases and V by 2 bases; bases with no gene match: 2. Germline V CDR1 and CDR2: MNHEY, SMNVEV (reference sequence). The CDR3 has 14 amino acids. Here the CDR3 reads CASSLDRGQTEAFF. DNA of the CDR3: TGTGCCAGCAGTTTAGACAGGGGGCAAACTGAAGCTTTCTTT.

This chain's CDR3 is CASAAGGDTQYF. The CDR3 coding sequence is TGCGCCAGCGCGGCCGGAGGTGATACGCAGTATTTT. This sequence joins TRBV4-3 and TRBJ2-3; D perhaps matches TRBD2 (5 bases). This CDR3 is 12 amino acids long. V was trimmed by 8 bases and J by 6 bases, leaving 12 bases between them. Looked up from germline, CDR1 is LGHNA and CDR2 is YSLEER.

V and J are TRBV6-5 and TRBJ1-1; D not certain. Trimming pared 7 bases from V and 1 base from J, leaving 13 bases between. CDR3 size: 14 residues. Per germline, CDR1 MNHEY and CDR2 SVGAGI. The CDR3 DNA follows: TGTGCCAGCACCCCGCACGAGGGGAACACTGAAGCTTTCTTT. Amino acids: CASTPHEGNTEAFF.

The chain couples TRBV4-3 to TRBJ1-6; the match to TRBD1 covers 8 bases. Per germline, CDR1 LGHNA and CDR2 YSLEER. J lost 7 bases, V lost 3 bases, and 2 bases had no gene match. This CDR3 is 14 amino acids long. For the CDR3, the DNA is TGCGCCAGCAGCCAGCGACAGGGGAATTCACCCCTCCACTTT. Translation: CASSQRQGNSPLHF.

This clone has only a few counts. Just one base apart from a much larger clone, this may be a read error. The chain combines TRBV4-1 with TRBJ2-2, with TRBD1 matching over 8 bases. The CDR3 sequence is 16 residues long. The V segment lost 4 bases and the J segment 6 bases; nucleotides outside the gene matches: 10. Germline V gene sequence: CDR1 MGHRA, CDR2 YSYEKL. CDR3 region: CASSLRWAGGSGELFF. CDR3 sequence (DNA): TGCGCCAGCAGCCTTAGGTGGGCAGGGGGCTCCGGGGAGCTGTTTTTT.

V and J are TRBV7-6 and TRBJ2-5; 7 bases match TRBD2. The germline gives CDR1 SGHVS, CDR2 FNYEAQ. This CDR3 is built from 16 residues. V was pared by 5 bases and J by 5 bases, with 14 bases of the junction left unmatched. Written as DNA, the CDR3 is TGTGCCAGCAGCGAGGCCGGGACTACCCTAGGGGAGACCCAGTACTTC. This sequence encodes CASSEAGTTLGETQYF.

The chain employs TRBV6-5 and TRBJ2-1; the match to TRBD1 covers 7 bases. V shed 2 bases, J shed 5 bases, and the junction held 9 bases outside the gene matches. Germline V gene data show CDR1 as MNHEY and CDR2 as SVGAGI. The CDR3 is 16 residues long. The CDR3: CASSYLSGQHNNEQFF. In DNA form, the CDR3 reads TGTGCCAGCAGTTACCTGTCGGGACAGCACAACAATGAGCAGTTCTTC.

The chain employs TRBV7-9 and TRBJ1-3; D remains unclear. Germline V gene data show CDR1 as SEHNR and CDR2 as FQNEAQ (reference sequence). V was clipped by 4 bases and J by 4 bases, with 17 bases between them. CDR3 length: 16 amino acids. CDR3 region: CASSSSAGPTGNTIYF. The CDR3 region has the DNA TGTGCCAGCAGCTCTAGCGCAGGACCAACGGGAAACACCATATATTTT.

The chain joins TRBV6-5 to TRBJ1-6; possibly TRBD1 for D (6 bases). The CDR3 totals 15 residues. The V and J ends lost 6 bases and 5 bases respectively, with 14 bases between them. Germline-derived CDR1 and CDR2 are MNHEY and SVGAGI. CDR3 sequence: CASSQGYLDNSPLHF. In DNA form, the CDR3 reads TGTGCCAGCAGCCAGGGGTACTTAGATAATTCACCCCTCCACTTT.